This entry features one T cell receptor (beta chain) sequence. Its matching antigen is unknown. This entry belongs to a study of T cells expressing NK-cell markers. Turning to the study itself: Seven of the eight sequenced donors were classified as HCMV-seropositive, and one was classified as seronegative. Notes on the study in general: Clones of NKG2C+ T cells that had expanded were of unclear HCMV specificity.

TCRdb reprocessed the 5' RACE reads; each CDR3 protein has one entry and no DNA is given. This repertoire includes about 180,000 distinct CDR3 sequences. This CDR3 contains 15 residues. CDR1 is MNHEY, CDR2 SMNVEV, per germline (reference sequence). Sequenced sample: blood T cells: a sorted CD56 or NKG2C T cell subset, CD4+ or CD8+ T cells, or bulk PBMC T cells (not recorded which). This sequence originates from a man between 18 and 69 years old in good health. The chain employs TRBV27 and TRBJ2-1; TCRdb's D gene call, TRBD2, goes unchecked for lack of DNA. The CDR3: CASSLFRGAGYEQFF.